Sequencing of this TCR beta chain was carried out in a study of graft-versus-host responses after intestinal transplantation. Study in general: Transplant types were multivisceral, liver-intestinal, or isolated intestinal. The study gave all recipients anti-thymocyte globulin induction, then tacrolimus and steroids for 2 to 3 years. General study results and limits: Recipient-marrow GvH clones were detected, some having first appeared in ileum or blood. Peak circulating GvH clone levels were associated with early post-transplant HvG declines.

The CDR3 loop spans 12 amino acids. Trimming shortened V by 7 bases and J by 8 bases, and 12 bases separated the two germline ends. The germline V gene encodes CDR1 LNHDA and CDR2 SQIVND (reference sequence). Details on this clone: As yet, its antigen is unknown.

The repertoire was sequenced with immunoSEQ multiplex PCR; TCRdb's copy has only in-frame clones and lacks some. Among 15,000 to 20,000 clones listed, roughly 90% were seen once. The J gene is TRBJ1-5, the V gene TRBV19; a possible D gene is TRBD1 (6 bases). The sequencing used PBMCs, collected more than 350 days after transplant. The sequence came from a human patient who received an intestinal transplant, so some T cells may come from the graft donor. The CDR3 DNA reads as TGTGCCAGTAACCTACAGGGTAAGCCCCAGCATTTT. Translating it yields CASNLQGKPQHF.